The next 11 T cell receptor beta chains were all read from a single sample in a study of T cell repertoires in cytomegalovirus infection. The antigens for these receptors are not known. TCRdb called the reads again in MiXCR, with one record for every CDR3 protein. The profile covers approximately 120,000 distinct CDR3 sequences, with around 28% appearing a single time and around 80% taken by the ten largest. The material sequenced was CD8+ T cells from cultured PBMCs, taken from culture after CMV antigen stimulation. These receptors came from a human donor in good health (CMV status not recorded). Some clones in this sample may be carry-over from other donors' samples.

Many counts were recorded for this clonotype. This rearrangement joins TRBV7-7 to TRBJ2-6, with TRBD1 identical over 8 bases. Per the germline V gene, CDR1 is SSHAT and CDR2 is FNYEAQ (reference sequence). The junction had 7 bases not matched to a gene; V was cut back by 3 bases and J by 0 bases. The CDR3 spans 18 residues. CDR3 in DNA: TGTGCCAGCAGCTTCCCGGGACAGGAGAACTCTGGGGCCAACGTCCTGACTTTC. This sequence encodes CASSFPGQENSGANVLTF.

This clonotype was detected once. The V gene is TRBV7-9, the J gene TRBJ1-4; D not certain. The germline gives CDR1 SEHNR, CDR2 FQNEAQ (reference sequence). Trimming left V 10 bases short and J 0 bases short, with 6 bases between. CDR3 length: 12 residues. The CDR3 here is CATRATNEKLFF. For the CDR3, the DNA is TGTGCCACCAGAGCAACTAATGAAAAACTGTTTTTT.

This chain joins TRBV7-9 and TRBJ2-1, with 10 bases identical to TRBD1. Germline V gene lookup returns CDR1 SEHNR and CDR2 FQNEAQ (reference sequence). There are 10 residues in the CDR3. Unmatched junction bases numbered 3, after V lost 8 bases and J lost 14 bases. The CDR3 reads CASGGQGKFF. Written as DNA, the CDR3 is TGTGCCAGCGGGGGACAGGGGAAGTTCTTC. Supplemented by reference TRBV7-9 and TRBJ2-1, the full variable domain reads DTGVSQNPRHKITKRGQNVTFRCDPISEHNRLYWYRQTLGQGPEFLTYFQNEAQLEKSRLLSDRFSAERPKGSFSTLEIQRTEQGDSAMYLCASGGQGKFFGPGTRLTVL.

The rearrangement uses TRBV27 and TRBJ2-7; D might be TRBD2 (6 bases). CDR3 length: 13 amino acids. V gave up 5 bases and J gave up 3 bases, with 11 bases separating them. Germline values: CDR1 MNHEY, CDR2 SMNVEV (reference sequence). CDR3 sequence (DNA): TGTGCCAGCAGTCAATGGGGAGGCTACGAGCAGTACTTC. Residues: CASSQWGGYEQYF.

This clonotype showed up just a few times. The V gene is TRBV12-3 or TRBV12-4, the J gene TRBJ2-1; TRBD1 aligns across 10 bases. This CDR3 is built from 14 residues. The V and J ends lost 4 bases and 7 bases, in that order; junction bases with no gene match: 4. The CDR3 coding sequence is TGTGCCAGCAGTTCCGGACAGGGGGGGAATGAGCAGTTCTTC. Translating it yields CASSSGQGGNEQFF.

This clonotype was seen at least ten times. The chain recombines TRBV11-2 with TRBJ2-3, with 12 bases that match TRBD2. The germline V gene has CDR1 SGHAT and CDR2 FQNNGV. The J segment lost 1 base and the V segment lost 1 base, leaving 0 bases of the junction unmatched. This CDR3 spans 16 amino acids. CDR3 DNA: TGTGCCAGCAGCTTAGGGACTAGCGGGGGCACAGATACGCAGTATTTT. Protein: CASSLGTSGGTDTQYF.

This clonotype showed up just a few times. J is TRBJ1-2 and V is TRBV2; D remains unclear. V dropped 1 base and J dropped 5 bases, with 11 bases sitting between them. This CDR3 is built from 14 residues. Germline V gene sequence: CDR1 SNHLY, CDR2 FYNNEI. The CDR3 coding sequence is TGTGCCAGCAGTGAAGGGGCAGGTTCATATGGCTACACCTTC. Translating it yields CASSEGAGSYGYTF.

The rearrangement joins TRBV2 to TRBJ2-3, with 14 nucleotides matching TRBD2. V was clipped by 5 bases and J by 4 bases; unmatched bases: 5. Germline V gives CDR1 SNHLY, CDR2 FYNNEI. The CDR3 contains 16 residues. CDR3: CASSRLAGGPSDTQYF. CDR3 sequence (DNA): TGTGCCAGCAGTAGACTAGCGGGGGGGCCGTCAGATACGCAGTATTTT.

Only a few counts were recorded for this clonotype. This chain connects TRBV20-1 to TRBJ2-7; 7 bases are shared with TRBD1. CDR3 length: 13 amino acids. Germline V gene lookup returns CDR1 DFQATT and CDR2 SNEGSKA (reference sequence). V shed 6 bases and J 0 bases; nucleotides not matched to a gene: 5. This CDR3 is CSAEGQTSYEQYF. In DNA form, the CDR3 reads TGCAGTGCCGAGGGACAGACCTCCTACGAGCAGTACTTC.

The rearrangement uses TRBV11-2 and TRBJ2-1; 10 bases line up with TRBD2. Germline V gene data show CDR1 as SGHAT and CDR2 as FQNNGV. The CDR3 covers 18 residues. Germline trimming cut 1 base from V and 6 bases from J; bases unmatched to any gene: 12. DNA of the CDR3: TGTGCCAGCAGCTTAGTGCCTAGCGGGGGTGGGTCTGGCAATGAGCAGTTCTTC. This codes for CASSLVPSGGGSGNEQFF.

This clonotype was observed many times. This chain connects TRBV7-8 to TRBJ1-5; maybe TRBD1 (6 bases). Germline V lookup: CDR1 SGHVS, CDR2 FQNEAQ. CDR3 size: 16 residues. The V gene lost 10 bases and the J gene lost 1 base, with 20 bases spanning the gap. The CDR3 bases are TGTGCCACTGGATGGGGGCGGGAGGGGAGCAATCAGCCCCAGCATTTT. It encodes CATGWGREGSNQPQHF.